A single sample gave rise to the 24 T cell receptor beta chains below, sequenced in a study of blood T cells in healthy people across ages (dated by TCRdb to 2015 to 2017). The library came from 5' RACE. Sequencing took place on an Illumina HiSeq 2500. The second PCR ran for roughly 6 to 11 cycles and used a J-beta primer mix along with a sample-barcoded 5' primer. The raw public reads went through TCRdb reprocessing: fastp at Q25, MiXCR clone calling, in-frame beta chains kept. A single entry per CDR3 protein holds the most common genes and DNA from its merged rows. Here the sample has under 1,000,000 distinct CDR3 sequences; 35% to 60% occur a single time. About a sixth of the sample goes to the ten largest clones. Specimen: blood. The receptors originated from a man of 80 years or more in good health.

This clonotype was picked up one time. The chain uses TRBV2 and TRBJ2-7, with 9 bases matching TRBD1. The CDR3 loop spans 16 amino acids. V was clipped by 1 base and J by 6 bases; unmatched bases: 10. CDR1 SNHLY and CDR2 FYNNEI come from the germline V gene. The CDR3 loop is CASSEDLPGQGGEQYF. The CDR3 DNA reads as TGTGCCAGCAGTGAAGACTTACCGGGACAGGGTGGCGAGCAGTACTTC.

The genes are TRBV30 and TRBJ1-5; tentatively, D is TRBD1 (6 bases). The germline V gene encodes CDR1 GTSNPN and CDR2 SVGIG (reference sequence). CDR3 length: 13 amino acids. With 5 bases removed from V and 0 bases from J, the gap between germline ends came to 8 bases. CDR3 coding DNA: TGTGCCTGGGGCAGGGGTAGCAATCAGCCCCAGCATTTT. Its translation: CAWGRGSNQPQHF.

J is TRBJ2-1 and V is TRBV7-8, with a weak D call TRBD2 (5 bases). With 3 bases removed from V and 4 bases from J, the gap between germline ends came to 16 bases. The CDR3 length is 16 residues. CDR1 is SGHVS, CDR2 FQNEAQ, per germline. The CDR3 sequence: CASSFLFGNGYNEQFF. CDR3 nucleotides: TGTGCCAGCAGCTTTCTGTTCGGGAACGGGTACAATGAGCAGTTCTTC.

Note on this clonotype: With a much larger clone just one base away, this may be a read error. The chain combines TRBV5-1 with TRBJ2-7, with unresolved D. The CDR3 extends over 14 amino acids. Looked up from germline, CDR1 is SGHRS and CDR2 is YFSETQ. The CDR3 is CASSPEGPRYERYF. CDR3 bases: TGCGCCAGCAGCCCGGAAGGACCGCGATACGAGCGGTACTTC. The full variable domain, in which reference TRBV5-1 and TRBJ2-7 provide the parts outside the CDR3, is KAGVTQTPRYLIKTRGQQVTLSCSPISGHRSVSWYQQTPGQGLQFLFEYFSETQRNKGNFPGRFSGRQFSNSRSEMNVSTLELGDSALYLCASSPEGPRYERYFGPGTRLTVT.

The chain is built from TRBV5-1 and TRBJ2-1; D not resolved. Trimming removed 3 bases from V and 6 bases from J, with 7 bases in between. The germline V gene has CDR1 SGHRS and CDR2 YFSETQ. CDR3 length: 12 amino acids. CDR3 amino acids: CASSSLTNEQFF. In DNA, the CDR3 is TGCGCCAGCAGCTCGTTGACCAATGAGCAGTTCTTC.

This chain uses TRBV11-2 with TRBJ1-5; tentative D call: TRBD1 (5 bases). The CDR3 is made up of 16 amino acids. CDR1 and CDR2 (germline): SGHAT, FQNNGV. Trimming cost V 1 base and J 4 bases, with 14 bases left between them. The CDR3 DNA follows: TGTGCCAGCAGCTTAGGCGGGGGAGTGAGGAATCAGCCCCAGCATTTT. Its translation is CASSLGGGVRNQPQHF.

Details on this clonotype: It may be a read error: a sequence one base away is much more abundant. The chain is built from TRBV27 and TRBJ2-2; either TRBD1 or TRBD2 may supply D (5 bases each). The V gene lost 8 bases and the J gene lost 8 bases, with 18 bases spanning the gap. Germline-derived CDR1 and CDR2 are MNHEY and SMNVEV (reference sequence). The CDR3 runs 14 residues. CDR3 sequence reads: CASAPGPRLGELFF. Written as DNA, the CDR3 is TGTGCCAGCGCTCCGGGACCCCGCCTTGGGGAGCTGTTTTTT.

This clonotype was counted a few times. The genes are TRBV3-1 and TRBJ1-1; D is undetermined. The CDR3 runs to 13 residues. CDR1 and CDR2 from the germline V gene are LGHDT and YNNKEL (reference sequence). The V and J ends lost 4 bases and 1 base respectively, with 7 bases between them. Written as DNA, the CDR3 is TGTGCCAGCAGCCGACACTCGAACACTGAAGCTTTCTTT. Translating gives CASSRHSNTEAFF.

The V call is TRBV29-1, the J call TRBJ2-5; 7 nucleotides agree with TRBD1. The J call is in doubt because the DNA end fits TRBJ2-7 better. This CDR3 spans 14 amino acids. The V gene's germline CDR1 is SQVTM and CDR2 ANQGSEA. CDR3 loop: CSVKPDRVPGEQYF. The CDR3 coding sequence is TGCAGCGTCAAGCCCGACAGGGTTCCGGGCGAGCAGTACTTC.

This clonotype was observed many times. The junction differs from germline at one of its ends, possibly a read error. The chain has TRBV7-2 and TRBJ2-7, with D unresolved. CDR1 and CDR2 (germline): SGHTA, FQGNSA. This CDR3 region has 13 residues. This chain's CDR3 is CASSLARSYEQYF. Written as DNA, the CDR3 is TGTGCCAGCAGTTTAGCTAGGTCCTACGAGCAGTACTTC.

Many counts were recorded for this clonotype. This chain connects TRBV11-2 to TRBJ2-7, with D possibly being TRBD1 (5 bases). This CDR3 contains 13 residues. Germline CDR1 reads SGHAT; CDR2 reads FQNNGV. Trimming stripped 3 bases from V and 3 bases from J, with 9 bases between. In nucleotides, the CDR3 is TGTGCCAGCAGCTTGGACATCTTCTACGAGCAGTACTTC. Translation gives CASSLDIFYEQYF.

This clonotype came up many times. The J gene is TRBJ2-3, the V gene TRBV29-1, with D perhaps TRBD1 or TRBD2 (6 bases each). The ends were cut back, 1 base at V and 1 base at J, with 18 bases in the middle. Germline CDR1 and CDR2: SQVTM and ANQGSEA. The length of the CDR3 is 17 residues. The CDR3 is CSVEGAGGGIGTDTQYF. DNA for the CDR3: TGCAGCGTTGAAGGGGCCGGGGGCGGGATAGGCACAGATACGCAGTATTTT.

This clonotype came up a few times. This chain uses TRBV9 with TRBJ2-5, with no clear D. Germline V gene sequence: CDR1 SGDLS, CDR2 YYNGEE. Trimming took 4 bases from V and 5 from J, leaving 21 bases between them. This CDR3 has 16 amino acids. CDR3 sequence reads: CASSPQVSRSGETQYF. CDR3 DNA: TGTGCCAGCAGCCCCCAGGTGTCACGCTCCGGTGAGACCCAGTACTTC.

This rearrangement joins TRBV5-6 to TRBJ2-1; 12 nucleotides agree with TRBD2. Germline assignment: CDR1 SGHDT and CDR2 YYEEEE. This CDR3 has 16 amino acids. The V gene end was trimmed by 5 bases and the J gene end by 4 bases; junction bases not matched to a gene: 7. The CDR3 region has the DNA TGTGCCAGCAGGTCTGAACTAGCGGGGGGATACAATGAGCAGTTCTTC. It encodes CASRSELAGGYNEQFF.

The table lists this clonotype with a few counts. The V and J genes are TRBV12-3 or TRBV12-4 and TRBJ2-1; D may correspond to TRBD1 or TRBD2 (5 bases each). V dropped 6 bases and J dropped 10 bases, with 25 bases sitting between them. This CDR3 spans 16 amino acids. This chain's CDR3 is CASSQTPGTTFREQFF. CDR3 DNA sequence: TGTGCCAGCAGCCAGACTCCCGGGACCACGTTCAGAGAGCAGTTCTTC.

This chain joins TRBV2 and TRBJ2-7; the D gene is possibly TRBD1 (6 bases). The germline V gene has CDR1 SNHLY and CDR2 FYNNEI. The CDR3 is made up of 15 amino acids. Trimming removed 6 bases from V and 10 bases from J, with 25 bases in between. The CDR3 sequence is CASRIPGTPSNTQYF. CDR3 in DNA: TGTGCCAGCAGGATTCCCGGGACACCGTCGAATACCCAGTACTTC.

Only a few counts were recorded for this clonotype. This may be a read error, as it is one base from a much larger clone. CDR3 in amino acids: CASSVTGPSYNEQYF. For the CDR3, the DNA is TGTGCCAGCAGCGTCACAGGGCCCTCCTACAATGAGCAGTACTTC. V is TRBV7-2 and J is TRBJ2-1, with D perhaps TRBD1 (6 bases). The DNA end is more similar to TRBJ2-7, so the J call may be wrong. Germline lookup yields CDR1 SGHTA and CDR2 FQGNSA. The CDR3 is 15 amino acids.

The rearrangement uses TRBV6-2 or TRBV6-3 and TRBJ2-7; TRBD1 might be the D (5 bases). In germline, CDR1 is MNHEY, CDR2 SVGEGT. The germline V and J ends were trimmed by 6 bases and 0 bases, with 21 bases remaining between them. The CDR3 covers 17 residues. Here the CDR3 DNA reads TGTGCCAGCAGGCCGGGCAGGGCTTCTCCGAGCTCCTACGAGCAGTACTTC. Amino acid sequence: CASRPGRASPSSYEQYF.

This clonotype has only one observation. The genes are TRBV5-1 and TRBJ1-2; TRBD1 agrees at 7 bases. Germline-derived CDR1 and CDR2 are SGHRS and YFSETQ. The ends lost 6 bases at V and 8 bases at J; junction bases unmatched: 7. The length of the CDR3 is 12 residues. The CDR3 coding sequence is TGCGCCAGCAAGAGGAGGGGGCAAGGCTACACCTTC. It specifies CASKRRGQGYTF.

This clonotype was detected a few times. The chain uses TRBV18 and TRBJ2-1; D uncertain. The CDR3 has 14 residues. The ends were cut back, 2 bases at V and 5 bases at J, with 10 bases in the middle. CDR1 KGHSH and CDR2 LQKENI come from the germline V gene. The CDR3 spells CASSPVLQNNEQFF. The CDR3 DNA reads as TGTGCCAGCTCACCAGTACTCCAGAACAATGAGCAGTTCTTC.

The rearrangement joins TRBV6-6 to TRBJ2-1, with a possible D match to TRBD1 (5 bases). The CDR3 spans 12 residues. Germline V gene data show CDR1 as MNHNY and CDR2 as SVGAGI (reference sequence). V gave up 1 base and J gave up 13 bases, with 11 bases separating them. The chain's CDR3 is CASSYLQETQFF. The CDR3 bases are TGTGCCAGCAGTTACTTACAGGAGACCCAGTTCTTC.

The table lists this clonotype with a count of one. This sequence joins TRBV15 and TRBJ1-3; D unresolved. Germline CDR1 LNHNV, CDR2 YYDKDF (reference sequence). The CDR3 is 17 amino acids. The germline V and J ends were trimmed by 4 bases and 0 bases, with 16 bases remaining between them. The CDR3 sequence is CATSIVHISDSGNTIYF. CDR3 DNA sequence: TGTGCCACCAGCATCGTACATATCAGTGACTCTGGAAACACCATATATTTT.

This clonotype turned up a few times. This chain joins TRBV20-1 and TRBJ2-3; D possibly corresponds to TRBD2 (6 bases). The CDR3 is 14 amino acids. CDR1 and CDR2 (germline): DFQATT, SNEGSKA (reference sequence). The V and J ends lost 0 bases and 4 bases respectively, with 11 bases between them. CDR3 protein: CSARDLPGADTQYF. The CDR3 nucleotides are TGCAGTGCTAGAGATCTCCCGGGAGCAGATACGCAGTATTTT.

V gene TRBV4-2 combines with J gene TRBJ2-3, with unresolved D. The CDR3 is 17 residues long. Between the trimmed V and J ends, which lost 0 bases and 4 bases, there was a span of 17 bases. Germline V lookup: CDR1 LGHNA, CDR2 YNFKEQ. CDR3 protein: CASSQDNEALGADTQYF. Written as DNA, the CDR3 is TGTGCCAGCAGCCAAGATAACGAAGCGTTAGGCGCAGATACGCAGTATTTT.